This is a list of T cell receptor beta chains from one sample in a study of blood T cell repertoires in COVID-19. Generated by immunoSEQ multiplex PCR, the TCRdb table keeps only in-frame clones and is missing some. Of a few hundred thousand clones in the sample, approximately 90% were seen once. Sequencing was carried out using PBMCs or T cells enriched from blood (not recorded which). The receptors were sampled from a woman between 55 and 75 years old in a cohort exposed to, infected with or recovered from COVID-19 (not recorded which). The CDR3 runs from the conserved cysteine through the conserved F or W. D genes are given only for firm matches. Size values are once, few and many counts, or a class for expanded clones, and some rows have none.

TRBJ2-2,.,.,TRBV11-1,CASSTGEIVTGELFF,TGTGCCAGCAGTACCGGGGAAATTGTCACCGGGGAGCTGTTTTTT
TRBJ2-7,.,TRBD2,TRBV18,CASSLGLDSGEQYF,TGTGCCAGCTCACTCGGACTAGACTCGGGGGAGCAGTACTTC
TRBJ1-1,.,.,TRBV12-3/TRBV12-4,CASRLGSNTEAFF,TGTGCCAGCAGACTAGGGTCGAACACTGAAGCTTTCTTT
TRBJ2-3,.,TRBD1,TRBV15,CATSSGDRGTDTQYF,TGTGCCACCAGCAGTGGGGACAGGGGCACAGATACGCAGTATTTT
TRBJ2-2,few,TRBD2,TRBV3-1/TRBV3-2,CASSQWRWTSGSFTGELFF,TGTGCCAGCAGCCAGTGGCGATGGACTAGCGGGAGTTTCACCGGGGAGCTGTTTTTT
TRBJ2-7,.,.,TRBV7-2,CASSLVRRATYEQYF,TGTGCCAGCAGCTTAGTTAGGCGGGCAACCTACGAGCAGTACTTC
TRBJ2-1,.,TRBD2,TRBV10-2,CASTLGLANNEQFF,TGCGCCAGCACTCTAGGACTAGCGAACAATGAGCAGTTCTTC
TRBJ2-1,.,TRBD1,TRBV14,CASSYTTGGTYNEQFF,TGTGCCAGCAGCTATACGACAGGGGGCACTTACAATGAGCAGTTCTTC
TRBJ1-2,.,TRBD1,TRBV27,CASSSPRGGYTF,TGTGCCAGCAGTAGTCCCAGGGGGGGCTACACCTTC
TRBJ1-1,.,.,TRBV23-1,CASSQSEVNTEAFF,TGCGCCAGCAGTCAATCAGAGGTGAACACTGAAGCTTTCTTT
TRBJ1-4,few,.,TRBV7-9,CASSHTGGDEKLFF,TGTGCCAGCAGCCACACAGGTGGGGATGAAAAACTGTTTTTT
TRBJ2-3,.,.,TRBV4-3,CASSQGAQRTDTQYF,TGCGCCAGCAGCCAAGGGGCTCAGCGCACAGATACGCAGTATTTT
TRBJ1-1,.,.,TRBV15,CATSARGEAFF,TGTGCCACCAGCGCACGGGGTGAAGCTTTCTTT
TRBJ2-2,.,.,TRBV3-1/TRBV3-2,CASTLGGLSTGELFF,TGTGCCAGCACCCTGGGGGGGCTAAGCACCGGGGAGCTGTTTTTT
TRBJ2-2,.,.,TRBV12-5,CASGDAGGANTGELFF,TGTGCTAGTGGTGACGCCGGAGGCGCGAACACCGGGGAGCTGTTTTTT
TRBJ2-7,.,TRBD1,TRBV11-2,CASSLGGGNYEQYF,TGTGCCAGCAGCTTAGGAGGGGGCAACTACGAGCAGTACTTC
TRBJ2-6,few,TRBD1,TRBV4-2,CASSQGPTGVKSGANVLTF,TGTGCCAGCAGCCAAGGCCCAACAGGGGTGAAATCTGGGGCCAACGTCCTGACTTTC
TRBJ1-4,once,TRBD1,TRBV23-1,CASSLTGNKKKLFF,TGCGCCAGCAGCCTGACAGGGAATAAGAAAAAACTGTTTTTT
TRBJ2-7,.,TRBD1,TRBV15,CATSTRQGSYEQYF,TGTGCCACCAGCACCCGACAGGGCTCCTACGAGCAGTACTTC
TRBJ2-5,.,TRBD1,TRBV19,CASSSPDRGETQYF,TGTGCCAGTAGTTCGCCGGACAGGGGAGAGACCCAGTACTTC
TRBJ2-7,.,TRBD2,TRBV18,CASSPGLAGGTYEQYF,TGTGCCAGCTCACCGGGACTAGCGGGAGGAACCTACGAGCAGTACTTC
TRBJ2-7,.,.,TRBV11-2,CASSLDRYEQYF,TGTGCCAGCAGCTTAGACAGGTACGAGCAGTACTTC
TRBJ1-1,.,.,TRBV28,CASSLYPGGAFF,TGTGCCAGCAGTTTATATCCGGGGGGAGCTTTCTTT
TRBJ1-5,.,TRBD1,TRBV28,CAIMTGDNQPQHF,TGTGCCATCATGACAGGGGACAATCAGCCCCAGCATTTT
TRBJ2-7,.,.,TRBV5-1,CASSGTSTAYEQYF,TGCGCCAGCAGCGGAACTAGCACCGCCTACGAGCAGTACTTC
TRBJ2-3,.,.,TRBV11-2,CASSLAASGDTQYF,TGTGCCAGCAGCTTAGCCGCTAGTGGGGATACGCAGTATTTT
TRBJ1-1,once,.,TRBV12-3/TRBV12-4,CASSYRESTEAFF,TGTGCCAGCAGTTACAGGGAGAGTACTGAAGCTTTCTTT
TRBJ2-3,.,TRBD2,TRBV5-6,CASSRLAQHTDTQYF,TGTGCCAGCAGCCGACTAGCGCAACACACAGATACGCAGTATTTT
TRBJ1-2,.,.,TRBV30,CAWTRDIGAYGYTF,TGTGCCTGGACAAGGGACATAGGGGCCTATGGCTACACCTTC
TRBJ1-3,.,.,TRBV6-5,CASRRVSEDTIYF,TGTGCCAGCCGGAGGGTTTCGGAGGACACCATATATTTT
TRBJ1-2,.,.,TRBV5-1,CASSTPPAGGYTF,TGCGCCAGCAGCACACCACCGGCGGGTGGCTACACCTTC
TRBJ2-3,.,.,TRBV5-1,CASNPEVWTDTQYF,TGCGCCAGCAACCCGGAGGTTTGGACAGATACGCAGTATTTT
TRBJ2-1,once,.,TRBV19,CASSSHRSGYYNEQFF,TGTGCCAGTAGTTCCCATAGAAGCGGGTACTACAATGAGCAGTTCTTC
TRBJ2-4,once,TRBD2,TRBV6-2/TRBV6-3,CASSSGGKAKNIQYF,TGTGCCAGCAGTTCGGGGGGGAAGGCCAAAAACATTCAGTACTTC
TRBJ2-1,once,.,TRBV18,CASSSGINNEQFF,TGTGCCAGCTCCTCCGGGATAAACAATGAGCAGTTCTTC
TRBJ1-2,.,.,TRBV11-2,CASSFSPTGSRDGYTF,TGTGCCAGCAGCTTTAGTCCCACAGGGTCGAGGGATGGCTACACCTTC
TRBJ2-5,.,TRBD2,TRBV19,CASSSGQRGSTETQYF,TGTGCCAGTAGTTCCGGACAGCGGGGGTCCACAGAGACCCAGTACTTC
TRBJ2-2,.,.,TRBV11-2,CASSPERAGTGELFF,TGTGCCAGCAGCCCCGAGCGGGCGGGCACCGGGGAGCTGTTTTTT
TRBJ1-6,.,.,TRBV5-1,CASSAQGGNSPLHF,TGCGCCAGCAGCGCCCAGGGTGGGAATTCACCCCTCCACTTT
TRBJ2-1,.,.,TRBV24-1,CATSDFLPSSYNEQFF,TGTGCCACCAGTGATTTCTTGCCCAGCTCCTACAATGAGCAGTTCTTC
TRBJ2-4,.,.,TRBV2,CASTGLNIQYF,TGTGCCAGCACAGGGCTAAACATTCAGTACTTC
TRBJ1-2,.,.,TRBV6-5,CASREPGYGYTF,TGTGCCAGCAGAGAGCCGGGTTATGGCTACACCTTC
TRBJ2-7,.,TRBD2,TRBV28,CASSRGLAGVYEQYF,TGTGCCAGCAGTCGTGGACTAGCGGGAGTCTACGAGCAGTACTTC
TRBJ1-3,.,.,TRBV4-1,CASSLGGFGNTIYF,TGCGCCAGCAGCCTAGGGGGTTTTGGAAACACCATATATTTT
TRBJ2-2,.,.,TRBV7-3,CASSRAGTGELFF,TGTGCCAGCAGCCGGGCGGGCACCGGGGAGCTGTTTTTT
TRBJ2-1,.,.,TRBV3-1/TRBV3-2,CASSRQYNEQFF,TGTGCCAGCAGCCGACAGTACAATGAGCAGTTCTTC
TRBJ2-5,.,.,TRBV18,CASSPPKQVGETQYF,TGTGCCAGCTCACCACCGAAACAGGTTGGAGAGACCCAGTACTTC
TRBJ2-1,.,TRBD2,TRBV3-1/TRBV3-2,CASSHAGTSGYNEQFF,TGTGCCAGCAGCCACGCCGGGACTAGCGGCTACAATGAGCAGTTCTTC
TRBJ2-5,.,TRBD2,TRBV7-3,CASSLRAGEETQYF,TGTGCCAGCAGCTTACGGGCGGGAGAAGAGACCCAGTACTTC
TRBJ2-3,.,.,TRBV19,CASSIERETDTQYF,TGTGCCAGTAGTATAGAGCGGGAAACAGATACGCAGTATTTT
TRBJ2-1,.,TRBD2,TRBV6-4,CASRRGTSGSYEQFF,TGTGCCAGCAGGAGAGGGACTAGCGGAAGTTATGAGCAGTTCTTC
TRBJ1-2,.,TRBD1,TRBV27,CASSLGGQGSYGYTF,TGTGCCAGCAGTTTAGGGGGACAGGGTTCCTATGGCTACACCTTC
TRBJ1-1,.,TRBD1,TRBV6-5,CASSYSTGGGTEAFF,TGTGCCAGCAGTTACTCGACAGGGGGGGGCACTGAAGCTTTCTTT